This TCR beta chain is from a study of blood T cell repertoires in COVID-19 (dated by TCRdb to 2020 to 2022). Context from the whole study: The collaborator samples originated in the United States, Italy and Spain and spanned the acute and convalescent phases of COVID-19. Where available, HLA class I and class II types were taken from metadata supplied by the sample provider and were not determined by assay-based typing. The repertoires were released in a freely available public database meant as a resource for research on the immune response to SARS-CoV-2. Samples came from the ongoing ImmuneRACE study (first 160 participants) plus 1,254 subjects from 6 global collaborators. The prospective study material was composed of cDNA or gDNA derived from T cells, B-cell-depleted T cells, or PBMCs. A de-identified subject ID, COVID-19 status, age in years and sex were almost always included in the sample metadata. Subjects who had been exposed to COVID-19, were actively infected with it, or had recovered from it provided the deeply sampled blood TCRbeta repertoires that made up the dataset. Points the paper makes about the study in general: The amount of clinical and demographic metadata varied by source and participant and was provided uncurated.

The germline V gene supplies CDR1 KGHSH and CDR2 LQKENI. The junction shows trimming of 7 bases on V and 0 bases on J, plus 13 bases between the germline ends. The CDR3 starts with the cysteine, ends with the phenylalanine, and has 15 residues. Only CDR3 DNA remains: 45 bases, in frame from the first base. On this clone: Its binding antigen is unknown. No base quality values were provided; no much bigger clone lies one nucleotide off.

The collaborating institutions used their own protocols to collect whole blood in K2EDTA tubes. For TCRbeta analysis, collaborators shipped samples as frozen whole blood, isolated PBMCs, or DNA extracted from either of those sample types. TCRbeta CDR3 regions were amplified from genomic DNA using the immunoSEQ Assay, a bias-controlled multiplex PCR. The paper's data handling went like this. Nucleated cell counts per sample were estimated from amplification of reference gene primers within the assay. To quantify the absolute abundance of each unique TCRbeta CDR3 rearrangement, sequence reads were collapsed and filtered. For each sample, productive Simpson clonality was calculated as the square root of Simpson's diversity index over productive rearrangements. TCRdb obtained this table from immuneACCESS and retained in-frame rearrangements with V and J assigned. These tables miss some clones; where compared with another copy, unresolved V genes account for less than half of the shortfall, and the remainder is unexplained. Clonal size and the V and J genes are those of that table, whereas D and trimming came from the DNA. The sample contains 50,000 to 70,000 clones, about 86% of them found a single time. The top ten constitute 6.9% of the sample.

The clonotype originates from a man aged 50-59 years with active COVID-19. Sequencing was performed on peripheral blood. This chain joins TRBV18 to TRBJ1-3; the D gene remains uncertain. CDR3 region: CASLQTYSSGNTIYF. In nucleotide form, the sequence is TGTGCCAGCTTACAGACGTACAGCTCTGGAAACACCATATATTTT.